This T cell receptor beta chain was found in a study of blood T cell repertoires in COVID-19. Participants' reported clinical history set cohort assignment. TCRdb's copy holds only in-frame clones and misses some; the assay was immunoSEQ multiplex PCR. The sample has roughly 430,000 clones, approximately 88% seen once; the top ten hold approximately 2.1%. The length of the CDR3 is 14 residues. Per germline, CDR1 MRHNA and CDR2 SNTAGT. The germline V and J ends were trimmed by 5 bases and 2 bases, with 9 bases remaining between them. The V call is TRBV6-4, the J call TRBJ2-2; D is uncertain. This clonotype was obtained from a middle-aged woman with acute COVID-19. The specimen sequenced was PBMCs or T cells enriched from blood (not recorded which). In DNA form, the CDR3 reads TGTGCCAGCAGTCGAACTTTTAACACCGGGGAGCTGTTTTTT. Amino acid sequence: CASSRTFNTGELFF.